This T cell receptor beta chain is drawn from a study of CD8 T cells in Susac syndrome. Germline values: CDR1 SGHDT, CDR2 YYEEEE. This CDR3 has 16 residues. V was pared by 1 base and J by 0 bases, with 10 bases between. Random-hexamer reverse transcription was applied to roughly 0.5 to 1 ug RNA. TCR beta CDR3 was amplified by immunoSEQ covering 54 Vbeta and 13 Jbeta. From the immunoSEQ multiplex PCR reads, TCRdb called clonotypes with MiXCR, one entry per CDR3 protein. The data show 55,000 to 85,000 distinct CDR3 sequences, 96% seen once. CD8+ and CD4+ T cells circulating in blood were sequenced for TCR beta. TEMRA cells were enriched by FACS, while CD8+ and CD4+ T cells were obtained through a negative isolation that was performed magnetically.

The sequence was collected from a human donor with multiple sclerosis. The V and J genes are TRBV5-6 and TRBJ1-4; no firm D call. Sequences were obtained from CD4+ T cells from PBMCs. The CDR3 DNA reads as TGTGCCAGCAGCTTGAGGCAGCTCGCAACTAATGAAAAACTGTTTTTT. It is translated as CASSLRQLATNEKLFF.